This T cell receptor beta chain was recovered during a study of CD8+ T cells in alopecia areata. As to treatment: oral pan-JAK inhibitor, 5-10 mg twice daily. Germline V lookup: CDR1 MNHNS, CDR2 SASEGT. This CDR3 is built from 14 residues. Once RNA had been extracted, it was reverse transcribed into cDNA to act as the sequencing template. Clones were read by immunoSEQ multiplex PCR, and TCRdb kept only the in-frame ones, dropping some. The data contain about 190,000 clones, 45% to 75% of them singletons. The chain is built from TRBV6-1 and TRBJ2-5, with D possibly being TRBD1 (6 bases). The end of the DNA is better explained by TRBJ2-7, so the J call may be wrong. The material was CD4+ T cells sorted from blood, obtained at week 4, from a patient treated with tofacitinib. This TCR was sampled from a human donor with alopecia areata. CDR3 sequence (DNA): TGTGCCAGCAGGATACAGGGCAACCAGTACGAGCAGTACTTC. Residues: CASRIQGNQYEQYF.